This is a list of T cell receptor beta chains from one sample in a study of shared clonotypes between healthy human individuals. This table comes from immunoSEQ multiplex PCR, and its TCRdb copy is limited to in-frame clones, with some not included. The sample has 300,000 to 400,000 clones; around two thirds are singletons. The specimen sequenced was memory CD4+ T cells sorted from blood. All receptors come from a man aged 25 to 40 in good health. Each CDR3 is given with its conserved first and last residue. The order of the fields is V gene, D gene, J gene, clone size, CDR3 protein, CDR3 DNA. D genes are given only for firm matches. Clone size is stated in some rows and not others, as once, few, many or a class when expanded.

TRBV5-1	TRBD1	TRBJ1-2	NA	CASQGQGHGGYGYTF	TGCGCCAGCCAGGGACAGGGGCACGGTGGCTATGGCTACACCTTC
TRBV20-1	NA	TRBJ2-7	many	CSARPYEQYF	TGCAGTGCTAGACCCTACGAGCAGTACTTC
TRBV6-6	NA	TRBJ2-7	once	CASRYDTDEQYF	TGTGCCAGCAGGTATGACACGGACGAGCAGTACTTC
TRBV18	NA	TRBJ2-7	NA	CASSPGVANSYEQYF	TGTGCCAGCTCACCGGGGGTCGCTAATTCCTACGAGCAGTACTTC
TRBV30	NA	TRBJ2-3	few	CAWSVFTDTQYF	TGTGCCTGGAGTGTTTTCACAGATACGCAGTATTTT
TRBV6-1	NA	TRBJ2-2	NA	CASGRDRQAGELFF	TGTGCCAGCGGCAGGGACCGCCAAGCCGGGGAGCTGTTTTTT
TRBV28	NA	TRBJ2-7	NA	CASSVAGTGTYEQYF	TGTGCCAGCAGTGTTGCCGGGACTGGAACCTACGAGCAGTACTTC
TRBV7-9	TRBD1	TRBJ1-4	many	CASSRTQGINEKLFF	TGTGCCAGCAGCCGGACACAGGGGATCAATGAAAAACTGTTTTTT
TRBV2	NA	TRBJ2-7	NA	CASSYAVVGRAISYEQYF	TGTGCCAGCAGTTACGCCGTGGTGGGCCGGGCCATCTCCTACGAGCAGTACTTC
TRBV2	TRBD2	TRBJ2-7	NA	CASSYSLAGGPYEQYF	TGTGCCAGCAGCTACAGTCTAGCGGGAGGACCCTACGAGCAGTACTTC
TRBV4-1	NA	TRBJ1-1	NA	CASSQVEARQTNTEAFF	TGCGCCAGCAGCCAGGTAGAAGCGAGACAGACGAACACTGAAGCTTTCTTT
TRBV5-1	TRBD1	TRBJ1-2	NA	CASSLAGGGDYGYTF	TGCGCCAGCAGCTTGGCCGGAGGGGGCGACTATGGCTACACCTTC
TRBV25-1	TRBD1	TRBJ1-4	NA	CASSDPDRGYEKLFF	TGTGCCAGCAGTGACCCAGACAGGGGGTATGAAAAACTGTTTTTT
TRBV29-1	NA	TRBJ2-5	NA	CSVASGQRGETQYF	TGCAGCGTGGCGAGTGGACAGCGTGGGGAGACCCAGTACTTC
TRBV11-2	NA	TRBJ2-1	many	CASSLGRGTLFF	TGTGCCAGCAGCTTAGGTCGGGGTACGCTGTTCTTC
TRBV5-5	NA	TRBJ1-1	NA	CASSRNRENTEAFF	TGTGCCAGCAGCAGGAACAGGGAGAACACTGAAGCTTTCTTT
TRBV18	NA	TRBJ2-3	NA	CASSRDSIDTQYF	TGTGCCAGCTCACGGGACTCGATAGATACGCAGTATTTT
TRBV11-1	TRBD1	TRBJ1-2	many	CASSGQSLTGTESGYTF	TGTGCCAGCAGCGGACAGTCCCTAACCGGGACAGAGAGCGGCTACACCTTC
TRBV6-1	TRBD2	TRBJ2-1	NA	CASSESLRGAGGSYNEQFF	TGTGCCAGCAGTGAATCTTTACGTGGAGCGGGAGGATCCTACAATGAGCAGTTCTTC
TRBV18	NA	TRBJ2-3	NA	CASSPPLGASTDTQYF	TGTGCCAGCTCACCACCCTTGGGGGCTAGCACAGATACGCAGTATTTT
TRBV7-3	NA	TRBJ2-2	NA	CASSLLAGIGGELFF	TGTGCCAGCAGCTTATTGGCGGGAATTGGCGGGGAGCTGTTTTTT
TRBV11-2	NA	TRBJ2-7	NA	CASSSGRAYEQYF	TGTGCCAGCAGCTCCGGACGAGCCTACGAGCAGTACTTC
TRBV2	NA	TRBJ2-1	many	CASRPGLIYNEQFF	TGTGCCAGCAGACCGGGACTCATATACAATGAGCAGTTCTTC
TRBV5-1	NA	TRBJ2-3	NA	CASSLYATDTQYF	TGCGCCAGCAGCTTGTACGCCACAGATACGCAGTATTTT
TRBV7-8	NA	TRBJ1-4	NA	CASSADGATNEKLFF	TGTGCCAGCAGCGCCGACGGTGCAACTAATGAAAAACTGTTTTTT
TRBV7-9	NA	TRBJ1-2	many	CASSPDSYYGYTF	TGTGCCAGCAGCCCGGACAGCTACTATGGCTACACCTTC
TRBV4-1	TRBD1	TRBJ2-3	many	CASSLDREGADTQYF	TGCGCCAGCAGCCTCGACAGGGAAGGCGCAGATACGCAGTATTTT
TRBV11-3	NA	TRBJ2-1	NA	CASSLDRAANNEQFF	TGTGCCAGCAGCTTAGATAGGGCGGCTAACAATGAGCAGTTCTTC
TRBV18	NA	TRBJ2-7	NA	CASSPGDEQYF	TGTGCCAGCTCACCAGGGGACGAGCAGTACTTC
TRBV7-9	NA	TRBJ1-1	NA	CASSFQGMNTEAFF	TGTGCCAGCAGCTTTCAGGGGATGAACACTGAAGCTTTCTTT
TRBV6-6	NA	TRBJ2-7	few	CASSPPSPSYEQYF	TGTGCCAGCAGTCCACCTTCCCCGTCCTACGAGCAGTACTTC
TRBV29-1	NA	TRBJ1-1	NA	CSAGPGWGISSEAFF	TGCAGCGCCGGCCCCGGGTGGGGCATTTCTTCTGAAGCTTTCTTT
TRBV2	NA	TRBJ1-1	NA	CASTQQGNTEAFF	TGTGCCAGCACACAACAGGGTAACACTGAAGCTTTCTTT
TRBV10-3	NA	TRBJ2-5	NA	CAISRSSQETQYF	TGTGCCATCAGCAGGAGCTCCCAAGAGACCCAGTACTTC
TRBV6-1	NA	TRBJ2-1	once	CASRGDTSYNEQFF	TGTGCCAGCAGGGGGGACACCTCTTACAATGAGCAGTTCTTC
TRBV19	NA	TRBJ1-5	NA	CASSIEFDQPQHF	TGTGCCAGTAGTATAGAGTTTGATCAGCCCCAGCATTTT
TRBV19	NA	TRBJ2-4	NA	CASRLEGGSIQYF	TGTGCCAGTAGATTGGAGGGTGGGAGCATTCAGTACTTC
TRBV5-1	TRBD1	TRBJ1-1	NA	CASSVGGGGTEAFF	TGCGCCAGCAGCGTAGGAGGGGGCGGGACTGAAGCTTTCTTT
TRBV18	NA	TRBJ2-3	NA	CASSKGGGALVSTQYF	TGTGCCAGCTCCAAAGGCGGTGGCGCACTTGTGTCGACGCAGTATTTT
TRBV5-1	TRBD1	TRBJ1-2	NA	CASSLEQGSRRGYTF	TGCGCCAGCAGCTTGGAACAGGGGTCGAGGAGGGGCTACACCTTC
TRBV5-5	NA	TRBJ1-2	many	CASSFRSGANSGYGYTF	TGTGCCAGCAGCTTTCGGTCAGGGGCAAACTCCGGATATGGCTACACCTTC
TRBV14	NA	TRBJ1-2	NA	CASSLRTGDGYTF	TGTGCCAGCAGCTTAAGGACGGGTGACGGCTACACCTTC
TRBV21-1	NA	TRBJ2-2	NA	CASSNTRDENTGELFF	TGTGCCAGCAGCAACACCCGGGACGAGAACACCGGGGAGCTGTTTTTT
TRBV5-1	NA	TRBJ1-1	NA	CASSPFGAGTEAFF	TGCGCCAGCAGCCCGTTCGGGGCTGGGACTGAAGCTTTCTTT
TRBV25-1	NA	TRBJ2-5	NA	CASSWGVIQETQYF	TGTGCCAGCAGTTGGGGGGTCATCCAAGAGACCCAGTACTTC
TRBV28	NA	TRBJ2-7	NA	CASRDLSSYEQYF	TGTGCCAGCAGAGACCTCAGCTCCTACGAGCAGTACTTC
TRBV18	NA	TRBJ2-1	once	CASSLSNEQFF	TGTGCCAGCTCTCTCAGCAATGAGCAGTTCTTC
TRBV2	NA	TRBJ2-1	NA	CASRPLVAHNEQFF	TGTGCCAGCAGACCCCTCGTAGCGCACAATGAGCAGTTCTTC